These 13 T cell receptor beta chains were all obtained from the same sample, sequenced in a study of shared clonotypes between healthy human individuals. The protocol was immunoSEQ multiplex PCR, while the TCRdb copy is restricted to in-frame clones and leaves out a portion. The sample carries some 350,000 clones, roughly 70% recorded once. The sequenced sample was memory CD4+ T cells sorted from blood. Regarding subset: CD45RA-negative fraction. The origin of the receptors is a man aged 30 to 45 in good health.

The J gene is TRBJ1-1, the V gene TRBV27; tentative D call: TRBD1 (6 bases). In germline, CDR1 is MNHEY, CDR2 SMNVEV (reference sequence). This CDR3 has 14 amino acids. V lost 3 bases and J lost 1, with 9 bases in between. CDR3 sequence reads: CASSFRGRNTEAFF. CDR3 coding DNA: TGTGCCAGCAGTTTCAGGGGACGGAACACTGAAGCTTTCTTT.

This clone was found a few times. V usage is TRBV6-5 and J usage is TRBJ2-7, with D possibly TRBD2 on 6 matching bases. Germline CDR1 and CDR2: MNHEY and SVGAGI. CDR3 length: 14 residues. The V end was cut by 6 bases, the J end by 3 bases, with 15 bases between. CDR3 DNA: TGTGCCAGCAGGAGAGCCGGGACTTTCTACGAGCAGTACTTC. Translation: CASRRAGTFYEQYF.

This clone was detected many times. The V call is TRBV7-2, the J call TRBJ2-5, with no clear D. V lost 1 base and J lost 1, with 7 bases in between. Germline CDR1 reads SGHTA; CDR2 reads FQGNSA. CDR3 size: 14 residues. This chain's CDR3 is CASSLVLSQETQYF. The DNA for the CDR3 is TGTGCCAGCAGCTTAGTTCTGAGCCAAGAGACCCAGTACTTC.

This clone has a handful of counts. The chain is built from TRBV7-2 and TRBJ2-7; D may be TRBD2 (6 bases). The V end was cut by 5 bases, the J end by 2 bases, with 13 bases between. The germline CDR1 and CDR2 sequences are SGHTA and FQGNSA. The CDR3 covers 14 residues. Here the CDR3 DNA reads TGTGCCAGCAGCGTACCGGGACTTCCCTACGAGCAGTACTTC. Its protein is CASSVPGLPYEQYF.

The rearrangement uses TRBV18 and TRBJ1-3, with D hard to call. The V gene's germline CDR1 is KGHSH and CDR2 LQKENI. V shed 5 bases and J shed 0 bases, with 11 bases lying between them. The CDR3 has 15 residues. The chain's CDR3 is CASSATPPSGNTIYF. In DNA, the CDR3 is TGTGCCAGCTCAGCGACTCCGCCCTCTGGAAACACCATATATTTT.

The rearrangement joins TRBV30 to TRBJ2-3; TRBD1 agrees at 7 bases. Germline V gene data show CDR1 as GTSNPN and CDR2 as SVGIG (reference sequence). The V segment lost 2 bases and the J segment 2 bases; nucleotides outside the gene matches: 4. CDR3 length: 14 residues. The DNA for the CDR3 is TGTGCCTGGAGTCCAGGGGGATCCACAGATACGCAGTATTTT. Residues: CAWSPGGSTDTQYF.

The genes are TRBV13 and TRBJ2-4; 7 bases are a match to TRBD2. This CDR3 is built from 16 residues. Germline CDR1 is PRHDT and CDR2 is FYEKMQ (reference sequence). V dropped 5 bases and J dropped 7; count of bases not matched to a gene: 14. CDR3 sequence reads: CASSPGSGGSENIQYF. CDR3 nucleotides: TGTGCCAGCAGCCCTGGGTCGGGAGGCTCGGAGAACATTCAGTACTTC.

Many counts were recorded for this clone. The V and J genes are TRBV5-1 and TRBJ2-5; D may match TRBD1 or TRBD2 (5 bases each). CDR1 is SGHRS, CDR2 YFSETQ, per germline. This CDR3 has 15 amino acids. The ends were cut back, 1 base at V and 7 bases at J, with 17 bases in the middle. The chain's CDR3 is CASSLFEGPQGTQYF. The CDR3 coding sequence is TGCGCCAGCAGCTTGTTCGAGGGACCCCAGGGGACCCAGTACTTC.

This clone was recorded only once. The V call is TRBV11-2, the J call TRBJ2-7; 7 bases map to TRBD1. There are 15 residues in the CDR3. With 4 bases clipped from V and 8 bases from J, the junction kept 14 bases outside the gene matches. The germline CDR1 and CDR2 sequences are SGHAT and FQNNGV. DNA of the CDR3: TGTGCCAGCAGCTCCTCGACAGGGCCAGAGCCTAAGCAGTACTTC. Amino acids: CASSSSTGPEPKQYF.

The DNA for the CDR3 is TGCAGTGCCACCTGGGATTCCCAGCAGTACTTC. As protein: CSATWDSQQYF. The chain combines TRBV20-1 with TRBJ2-7; D is ambiguous. V was clipped by 6 bases and J by 8 bases, with 14 bases between them. Germline values: CDR1 DFQATT, CDR2 SNEGSKA (reference sequence). CDR3 size: 11 residues.

This clone was counted only a few times. The rearrangement uses TRBV2 and TRBJ2-7; tentative D call: TRBD2 (7 bases). Trimming cost V 4 bases and J 7 bases, with 17 bases left between them. This CDR3 has 14 amino acids. Looked up from germline, CDR1 is SNHLY and CDR2 is FYNNEI. CDR3: CASSGARGAREQYF. The CDR3 DNA sequence: TGTGCCAGCAGTGGGGCCCGGGGGGCGCGGGAGCAGTACTTC.

V is TRBV28 and J is TRBJ1-3; D is unresolved. Trimming cost V 6 bases and J 4 bases, with 13 bases left between them. The CDR3 runs to 14 residues. Germline V gene lookup returns CDR1 MDHEN and CDR2 SYDVKM. Here the CDR3 reads CASSPQVPGNTIYF. The DNA of the CDR3 is TGTGCCAGCAGCCCCCAGGTCCCAGGAAACACCATATATTTT.

This clone occurred many times. The chain combines TRBV29-1 with TRBJ2-1; possibly TRBD1 for D (5 bases). Trimming removed 4 bases from V and 3 bases from J, with 13 bases in between. The CDR3 has 14 residues. Germline V gene sequence: CDR1 SQVTM, CDR2 ANQGSEA. The CDR3 is CSVGQDTHYNEQFF. CDR3 in DNA: TGCAGCGTTGGGCAGGACACACACTACAATGAGCAGTTCTTC.